This entry concerns a single T cell receptor (beta chain). This table comes from immunoSEQ multiplex PCR, and its TCRdb copy is limited to in-frame clones, with some not included. The sample carries around 250,000 clones, more than 75% recorded once. These data belong to a study of blood T cell repertoires in COVID-19. Looked up from germline, CDR1 is SGHRS and CDR2 is YFSETQ. Trimming pared 4 bases from V and 10 bases from J, leaving 23 bases between. CDR3 length: 15 amino acids. The clonotype was recovered from a man younger than 35 who had recovered from COVID-19. This chain links TRBV5-1 with TRBJ1-1; maybe TRBD1 (5 bases). The sequenced sample was PBMCs or T cells enriched from blood (not recorded which). CDR3 sequence: CASSPQQALKGGAFF. For the CDR3, the DNA is TGCGCCAGCAGCCCCCAACAGGCGCTTAAGGGCGGAGCTTTCTTT. Variable domain in full (rest from reference TRBV5-1 and TRBJ1-1): KAGVTQTPRYLIKTRGQQVTLSCSPISGHRSVSWYQQTPGQGLQFLFEYFSETQRNKGNFPGRFSGRQFSNSRSEMNVSTLELGDSALYLCASSPQQALKGGAFFGQGTRLTVV.